Below, one TCR beta chain is given with its context. Expressed TCRB transcripts were sequenced because the entire RNA isolate underwent reverse transcription. Repertoires were generated with immunoSEQ multiplex PCR, while TCRdb's copy carries only in-frame clones and drops some. The sample has approximately 140,000 clones, about 7% seen once; the top ten hold about 1.4%. This sample is drawn from a study of beta chain features in type 1 diabetes. CDR1 is SGHDN and CDR2 is FVKESK in the germline V gene. The V segment lost 5 bases and the J segment 2 bases; nucleotides outside the gene matches: 9. There are 16 residues in the CDR3.

V gene TRBV14 combines with J gene TRBJ1-3, with 7 positions matching TRBD1. The clonotype was recovered from a woman aged 25 to 39 in good health. Sequenced material: central memory CD4+ T cells from blood. The CDR3 sequence is CASSFPGGRTGNTIYF. CDR3 nucleotide sequence: TGTGCCAGCAGCTTTCCAGGGGGAAGGACTGGAAACACCATATATTTT.